These T cell receptor beta chains were read from a single sample in a study of T cell responses to AZD1222 COVID-19 vaccine. Libraries were prepared by immunoSEQ multiplex PCR; TCRdb keeps only in-frame clonotypes and omits some of them. The table has some 190,000 clones, roughly 92% seen once. The sequences come from peripheral blood, collected 28 days after the second AZD1222 dose. The receptors come from an adult who received the AZD1222 COVID-19 vaccine. The CDR3 runs from the conserved cysteine through the conserved F or W. The order of the fields is V gene, D gene, J gene, clone size, CDR3 DNA, CDR3 protein. The D gene is left open where the match is weak. Clone size, where shown, is once, few, many, or a class for clones that have expanded.

V: TRBV30; D: NA; J: TRBJ1-2; size: NA; DNA: TGTGCCTGGTCCACAACCCGACAGCGACCTGTCTATGGCTACACCTTC; CDR3: CAWSTTRQRPVYGYTF
V: TRBV6-6; D: NA; J: TRBJ1-2; size: NA; DNA: TGTGCCATCGCGGGGAGGGGAGGTGCCTACTATGGCTACACCTTC; CDR3: CAIAGRGGAYYGYTF
V: TRBV18; D: NA; J: TRBJ1-4; size: NA; DNA: TGTGCCAGCACCGACGAAGCCCCCGGTGAAAAACTGTTTTTT; CDR3: CASTDEAPGEKLFF
V: TRBV5-1; D: NA; J: TRBJ2-1; size: NA; DNA: TGCGCCAGCAAAAGGGCAGGGCTCTACAATGAGCAGTTCTTC; CDR3: CASKRAGLYNEQFF
V: TRBV7-8; D: NA; J: TRBJ1-5; size: NA; DNA: TGTGCCAGCAGCTTAGGGCGCAGATATAGCAATCAGCCCCAGCATTTT; CDR3: CASSLGRRYSNQPQHF
V: TRBV27; D: TRBD1; J: TRBJ1-1; size: NA; DNA: TGTGCCAGCAGTTTGGACAGGTTCAAGAACACTGAAGCTTTCTTT; CDR3: CASSLDRFKNTEAFF
V: TRBV18; D: NA; J: TRBJ1-5; size: once; DNA: TGTGCCAGCCACTTTAATAGCAATCAGCCCCAGCATTTT; CDR3: CASHFNSNQPQHF
V: TRBV6-5; D: NA; J: TRBJ1-2; size: NA; DNA: TGTGCCAGCAGTTACTCGGGGGGGTCTACCTATGGCTACACCTTC; CDR3: CASSYSGGSTYGYTF
V: TRBV6-6; D: TRBD2; J: TRBJ2-7; size: NA; DNA: TGTGCCAGCAGTCTGGGAGGGACTAGCGGGGGCCACGAGCAGTACTTC; CDR3: CASSLGGTSGGHEQYF
V: TRBV5-1; D: NA; J: TRBJ2-3; size: once; DNA: TGCGCCAGCAGCGAGGGACATAGCACAGATACGCAGTATTTT; CDR3: CASSEGHSTDTQYF
V: TRBV5-1; D: TRBD1; J: TRBJ2-7; size: NA; DNA: TGCGCCAGCAGCTTGGAGGGGGCAGGGCCCTACGAGCAGTACTTC; CDR3: CASSLEGAGPYEQYF
V: TRBV6-6; D: NA; J: TRBJ1-2; size: NA; DNA: TGTGCCAGCAGTTACTCAATCGGACTGTCCTATGGCTACACCTTC; CDR3: CASSYSIGLSYGYTF
V: TRBV5-1; D: TRBD2; J: TRBJ2-7; size: NA; DNA: TGCGCCAGCAGCTTGATGGCGGGAGGGCCCTACGAGCAGTACTTC; CDR3: CASSLMAGGPYEQYF
V: TRBV5-6; D: NA; J: TRBJ2-1; size: NA; DNA: TGTGCCAGCAGCTTGGGCAGGACCCCCTACAATGAGCAGTTCTTC; CDR3: CASSLGRTPYNEQFF
V: TRBV7-3; D: TRBD1; J: TRBJ1-6; size: NA; DNA: TGTGCCAGCAGCCAGGGGGGGGTTAATTCACCCCTCCACTTT; CDR3: CASSQGGVNSPLHF
V: TRBV11-1; D: NA; J: TRBJ2-7; size: once; DNA: TGTGCCAGCAGCACCCGGGGCGGGGGCCGCGAGCAGTACTTC; CDR3: CASSTRGGGREQYF
V: TRBV5-1; D: NA; J: TRBJ1-1; size: NA; DNA: TGCGCCAGCTTGGGACCCGGGGCTGAAGCTTTCTTT; CDR3: CASLGPGAEAFF
V: TRBV5-4; D: NA; J: TRBJ1-2; size: NA; DNA: TGTGCCAGCAGCTTTTTCCAGGGTGGTAACTATGGCTACACCTTC; CDR3: CASSFFQGGNYGYTF
V: TRBV6-5; D: TRBD1; J: TRBJ2-1; size: NA; DNA: TGTGCCAGCAGAAGGGACAGGGGATACAATGAGCAGTTCTTC; CDR3: CASRRDRGYNEQFF
V: TRBV7-9; D: TRBD1; J: TRBJ2-5; size: NA; DNA: TGTGCCAGCAGCTCACAGGGGTCTGGGGAGACCCAGTACTTC; CDR3: CASSSQGSGETQYF
V: TRBV29-1; D: TRBD1; J: TRBJ2-7; size: NA; DNA: TGCAGCGTGAGGACAGGGCCCTACGAGCAGTACTTC; CDR3: CSVRTGPYEQYF
V: TRBV5-1; D: NA; J: TRBJ2-5; size: NA; DNA: TGCGCCAGCAGCTCAGGCGCCAAGCGGAACCAGTACTTC; CDR3: CASSSGAKRNQYF
V: TRBV7-2; D: NA; J: TRBJ1-2; size: NA; DNA: TGTGCCAGCAGCTTGAGACTTCCTGGGGGTGGCTACACCTTC; CDR3: CASSLRLPGGGYTF
V: TRBV25-1; D: TRBD2; J: TRBJ2-1; size: once; DNA: TGTGCCAGCAGTGAATGGCCTAGCGGGACACGGAATGAGCAGTTCTTC; CDR3: CASSEWPSGTRNEQFF
V: TRBV5-4; D: NA; J: TRBJ1-2; size: NA; DNA: TGTGCCAGCAGCTTGGCCTTAGAAGGACAGTACGGCTACACCTTC; CDR3: CASSLALEGQYGYTF
V: TRBV10-1; D: TRBD1; J: TRBJ2-4; size: once; DNA: TGCGCCAGCAGTGAGCCGACAGGGGTCCCCCCTATTCAGTACTTC; CDR3: CASSEPTGVPPIQYF
V: TRBV4-1; D: NA; J: TRBJ2-7; size: NA; DNA: TGCGCCAGCAGCCAAGTCCTAACGGCAGGGCCCTACGAGCAGTACTTC; CDR3: CASSQVLTAGPYEQYF
V: TRBV5-6; D: NA; J: TRBJ2-5; size: NA; DNA: TGTGCCAGCACCCAGGGGAGGGTGTACCAAGAGACCCAGTACTTC; CDR3: CASTQGRVYQETQYF
V: TRBV6-5; D: TRBD2; J: TRBJ2-7; size: NA; DNA: TGTGCCAGCAGTCTCAATCTAGCGGGGGTGTACGAGCAGTACTTC; CDR3: CASSLNLAGVYEQYF
V: TRBV11-2; D: TRBD2; J: TRBJ2-3; size: NA; DNA: TGTGCCAGCAGCTTACTAGCGGGGGCGAATACGCAGTATTTT; CDR3: CASSLLAGANTQYF
V: TRBV7-2; D: TRBD1; J: TRBJ2-2; size: once; DNA: TGTGCCAGCAGCCTTCAGTCAGGGGGATGGACCGGGGAGCTGTTTTTT; CDR3: CASSLQSGGWTGELFF
V: TRBV5-1; D: NA; J: TRBJ1-1; size: NA; DNA: TGCGCCAGCAGCAGTTGGGGAGCGAACACTGAAGCTTTCTTT; CDR3: CASSSWGANTEAFF
V: TRBV6-2/TRBV6-3; D: NA; J: TRBJ2-3; size: NA; DNA: TGTGCCAGCAGTTACAGGGGGGAGACAGATACGCAGTATTTT; CDR3: CASSYRGETDTQYF
V: TRBV7-9; D: TRBD1; J: TRBJ1-4; size: NA; DNA: TGTGCCAGCAGCCTCGGGACAGGGTATGAAAAACTGTTTTTT; CDR3: CASSLGTGYEKLFF
V: TRBV15; D: TRBD1; J: TRBJ1-3; size: NA; DNA: TGTGCCACCAGCGGGACAGGGGGTGTTGGAAACACCATATATTTT; CDR3: CATSGTGGVGNTIYF
V: TRBV15; D: NA; J: TRBJ2-5; size: NA; DNA: TGTGCCACCAGCAGAGGACTGCTGGAGACCCAGTACTTC; CDR3: CATSRGLLETQYF
V: TRBV28; D: TRBD1; J: TRBJ1-1; size: NA; DNA: TGTGCCAGCAGTTCACTAAAACTCAGGGGGCGAATTGAAGCTTTCTTT; CDR3: CASSSLKLRGRIEAFF
V: TRBV18; D: TRBD1; J: TRBJ2-1; size: once; DNA: TGTGCCAGCTCACCGCCTACCGGGACAGGGTGGAATGAGCAGTTCTTC; CDR3: CASSPPTGTGWNEQFF
V: TRBV7-6; D: NA; J: TRBJ2-1; size: NA; DNA: TGTGCCAGCAGCTTTCTGGGGGTTATGAGCTCCTACAATGAGCAGTTCTTC; CDR3: CASSFLGVMSSYNEQFF
V: TRBV12-3/TRBV12-4; D: NA; J: TRBJ2-3; size: NA; DNA: TGTGCCAGCAGTCTCGGGGGTTTTACGCAGTATTTT; CDR3: CASSLGGFTQYF
V: TRBV5-1; D: NA; J: TRBJ2-3; size: NA; DNA: TGCGCCAGCAGCGTACAGGGTGTCACAGATACGCAGTATTTT; CDR3: CASSVQGVTDTQYF
V: TRBV5-8; D: NA; J: TRBJ2-6; size: NA; DNA: TGTGCCAGCAGCTTATTGGGGCGGGGGGCCAACGTCCTGACTTTC; CDR3: CASSLLGRGANVLTF
V: TRBV3-1/TRBV3-2; D: TRBD1; J: TRBJ2-3; size: NA; DNA: TGTGCCAGCAGCCTATGGACAGGGGGCCGGATAGATACGCAGTATTTT; CDR3: CASSLWTGGRIDTQYF
V: TRBV20-1; D: TRBD2; J: TRBJ2-1; size: NA; DNA: TGCAGTGCTAGTGACACTAGCGGATACAATGAGCAGTTCTTC; CDR3: CSASDTSGYNEQFF
V: TRBV2; D: NA; J: TRBJ2-7; size: NA; DNA: TGTGCCAGCAGTCCCGGAACCTACGAGCAGTACTTC; CDR3: CASSPGTYEQYF
V: TRBV5-3; D: NA; J: TRBJ2-5; size: NA; DNA: TGTGCCAGAAGCTTGGTATCATGCACATCGGCCCGGGCCCAGTACTTC; CDR3: CARSLVSCTSARAQYF
V: TRBV7-2; D: NA; J: TRBJ1-1; size: NA; DNA: TGTGCCAGCAGCTTAAATCAGGCTTACACTGAAGCTTTCTTT; CDR3: CASSLNQAYTEAFF
V: TRBV19; D: NA; J: TRBJ1-3; size: NA; DNA: TGTGCCAGTAGTGTGGGCTTCTCTGGAAACACCATATATTTT; CDR3: CASSVGFSGNTIYF
V: TRBV7-9; D: NA; J: TRBJ1-3; size: NA; DNA: TGTGCCAGCAGAGCAGGTCCCCCCTCTGGAAACACCATATATTTT; CDR3: CASRAGPPSGNTIYF
V: TRBV19; D: NA; J: TRBJ2-2; size: NA; DNA: TGTGCCAGTACAGTGACTAGTCTCAGCACCGGGGAGCTGTTTTTT; CDR3: CASTVTSLSTGELFF
V: TRBV5-1; D: NA; J: TRBJ2-6; size: NA; DNA: TGCGCCAGCAGCTTGACGGCTAGCTCTGGGGCCAACGTCCTGACTTTC; CDR3: CASSLTASSGANVLTF
V: TRBV24-1; D: NA; J: TRBJ1-5; size: NA; DNA: TGTGCCACCAGCTACAGTACGAATCAGCCCCAGCATTTT; CDR3: CATSYSTNQPQHF